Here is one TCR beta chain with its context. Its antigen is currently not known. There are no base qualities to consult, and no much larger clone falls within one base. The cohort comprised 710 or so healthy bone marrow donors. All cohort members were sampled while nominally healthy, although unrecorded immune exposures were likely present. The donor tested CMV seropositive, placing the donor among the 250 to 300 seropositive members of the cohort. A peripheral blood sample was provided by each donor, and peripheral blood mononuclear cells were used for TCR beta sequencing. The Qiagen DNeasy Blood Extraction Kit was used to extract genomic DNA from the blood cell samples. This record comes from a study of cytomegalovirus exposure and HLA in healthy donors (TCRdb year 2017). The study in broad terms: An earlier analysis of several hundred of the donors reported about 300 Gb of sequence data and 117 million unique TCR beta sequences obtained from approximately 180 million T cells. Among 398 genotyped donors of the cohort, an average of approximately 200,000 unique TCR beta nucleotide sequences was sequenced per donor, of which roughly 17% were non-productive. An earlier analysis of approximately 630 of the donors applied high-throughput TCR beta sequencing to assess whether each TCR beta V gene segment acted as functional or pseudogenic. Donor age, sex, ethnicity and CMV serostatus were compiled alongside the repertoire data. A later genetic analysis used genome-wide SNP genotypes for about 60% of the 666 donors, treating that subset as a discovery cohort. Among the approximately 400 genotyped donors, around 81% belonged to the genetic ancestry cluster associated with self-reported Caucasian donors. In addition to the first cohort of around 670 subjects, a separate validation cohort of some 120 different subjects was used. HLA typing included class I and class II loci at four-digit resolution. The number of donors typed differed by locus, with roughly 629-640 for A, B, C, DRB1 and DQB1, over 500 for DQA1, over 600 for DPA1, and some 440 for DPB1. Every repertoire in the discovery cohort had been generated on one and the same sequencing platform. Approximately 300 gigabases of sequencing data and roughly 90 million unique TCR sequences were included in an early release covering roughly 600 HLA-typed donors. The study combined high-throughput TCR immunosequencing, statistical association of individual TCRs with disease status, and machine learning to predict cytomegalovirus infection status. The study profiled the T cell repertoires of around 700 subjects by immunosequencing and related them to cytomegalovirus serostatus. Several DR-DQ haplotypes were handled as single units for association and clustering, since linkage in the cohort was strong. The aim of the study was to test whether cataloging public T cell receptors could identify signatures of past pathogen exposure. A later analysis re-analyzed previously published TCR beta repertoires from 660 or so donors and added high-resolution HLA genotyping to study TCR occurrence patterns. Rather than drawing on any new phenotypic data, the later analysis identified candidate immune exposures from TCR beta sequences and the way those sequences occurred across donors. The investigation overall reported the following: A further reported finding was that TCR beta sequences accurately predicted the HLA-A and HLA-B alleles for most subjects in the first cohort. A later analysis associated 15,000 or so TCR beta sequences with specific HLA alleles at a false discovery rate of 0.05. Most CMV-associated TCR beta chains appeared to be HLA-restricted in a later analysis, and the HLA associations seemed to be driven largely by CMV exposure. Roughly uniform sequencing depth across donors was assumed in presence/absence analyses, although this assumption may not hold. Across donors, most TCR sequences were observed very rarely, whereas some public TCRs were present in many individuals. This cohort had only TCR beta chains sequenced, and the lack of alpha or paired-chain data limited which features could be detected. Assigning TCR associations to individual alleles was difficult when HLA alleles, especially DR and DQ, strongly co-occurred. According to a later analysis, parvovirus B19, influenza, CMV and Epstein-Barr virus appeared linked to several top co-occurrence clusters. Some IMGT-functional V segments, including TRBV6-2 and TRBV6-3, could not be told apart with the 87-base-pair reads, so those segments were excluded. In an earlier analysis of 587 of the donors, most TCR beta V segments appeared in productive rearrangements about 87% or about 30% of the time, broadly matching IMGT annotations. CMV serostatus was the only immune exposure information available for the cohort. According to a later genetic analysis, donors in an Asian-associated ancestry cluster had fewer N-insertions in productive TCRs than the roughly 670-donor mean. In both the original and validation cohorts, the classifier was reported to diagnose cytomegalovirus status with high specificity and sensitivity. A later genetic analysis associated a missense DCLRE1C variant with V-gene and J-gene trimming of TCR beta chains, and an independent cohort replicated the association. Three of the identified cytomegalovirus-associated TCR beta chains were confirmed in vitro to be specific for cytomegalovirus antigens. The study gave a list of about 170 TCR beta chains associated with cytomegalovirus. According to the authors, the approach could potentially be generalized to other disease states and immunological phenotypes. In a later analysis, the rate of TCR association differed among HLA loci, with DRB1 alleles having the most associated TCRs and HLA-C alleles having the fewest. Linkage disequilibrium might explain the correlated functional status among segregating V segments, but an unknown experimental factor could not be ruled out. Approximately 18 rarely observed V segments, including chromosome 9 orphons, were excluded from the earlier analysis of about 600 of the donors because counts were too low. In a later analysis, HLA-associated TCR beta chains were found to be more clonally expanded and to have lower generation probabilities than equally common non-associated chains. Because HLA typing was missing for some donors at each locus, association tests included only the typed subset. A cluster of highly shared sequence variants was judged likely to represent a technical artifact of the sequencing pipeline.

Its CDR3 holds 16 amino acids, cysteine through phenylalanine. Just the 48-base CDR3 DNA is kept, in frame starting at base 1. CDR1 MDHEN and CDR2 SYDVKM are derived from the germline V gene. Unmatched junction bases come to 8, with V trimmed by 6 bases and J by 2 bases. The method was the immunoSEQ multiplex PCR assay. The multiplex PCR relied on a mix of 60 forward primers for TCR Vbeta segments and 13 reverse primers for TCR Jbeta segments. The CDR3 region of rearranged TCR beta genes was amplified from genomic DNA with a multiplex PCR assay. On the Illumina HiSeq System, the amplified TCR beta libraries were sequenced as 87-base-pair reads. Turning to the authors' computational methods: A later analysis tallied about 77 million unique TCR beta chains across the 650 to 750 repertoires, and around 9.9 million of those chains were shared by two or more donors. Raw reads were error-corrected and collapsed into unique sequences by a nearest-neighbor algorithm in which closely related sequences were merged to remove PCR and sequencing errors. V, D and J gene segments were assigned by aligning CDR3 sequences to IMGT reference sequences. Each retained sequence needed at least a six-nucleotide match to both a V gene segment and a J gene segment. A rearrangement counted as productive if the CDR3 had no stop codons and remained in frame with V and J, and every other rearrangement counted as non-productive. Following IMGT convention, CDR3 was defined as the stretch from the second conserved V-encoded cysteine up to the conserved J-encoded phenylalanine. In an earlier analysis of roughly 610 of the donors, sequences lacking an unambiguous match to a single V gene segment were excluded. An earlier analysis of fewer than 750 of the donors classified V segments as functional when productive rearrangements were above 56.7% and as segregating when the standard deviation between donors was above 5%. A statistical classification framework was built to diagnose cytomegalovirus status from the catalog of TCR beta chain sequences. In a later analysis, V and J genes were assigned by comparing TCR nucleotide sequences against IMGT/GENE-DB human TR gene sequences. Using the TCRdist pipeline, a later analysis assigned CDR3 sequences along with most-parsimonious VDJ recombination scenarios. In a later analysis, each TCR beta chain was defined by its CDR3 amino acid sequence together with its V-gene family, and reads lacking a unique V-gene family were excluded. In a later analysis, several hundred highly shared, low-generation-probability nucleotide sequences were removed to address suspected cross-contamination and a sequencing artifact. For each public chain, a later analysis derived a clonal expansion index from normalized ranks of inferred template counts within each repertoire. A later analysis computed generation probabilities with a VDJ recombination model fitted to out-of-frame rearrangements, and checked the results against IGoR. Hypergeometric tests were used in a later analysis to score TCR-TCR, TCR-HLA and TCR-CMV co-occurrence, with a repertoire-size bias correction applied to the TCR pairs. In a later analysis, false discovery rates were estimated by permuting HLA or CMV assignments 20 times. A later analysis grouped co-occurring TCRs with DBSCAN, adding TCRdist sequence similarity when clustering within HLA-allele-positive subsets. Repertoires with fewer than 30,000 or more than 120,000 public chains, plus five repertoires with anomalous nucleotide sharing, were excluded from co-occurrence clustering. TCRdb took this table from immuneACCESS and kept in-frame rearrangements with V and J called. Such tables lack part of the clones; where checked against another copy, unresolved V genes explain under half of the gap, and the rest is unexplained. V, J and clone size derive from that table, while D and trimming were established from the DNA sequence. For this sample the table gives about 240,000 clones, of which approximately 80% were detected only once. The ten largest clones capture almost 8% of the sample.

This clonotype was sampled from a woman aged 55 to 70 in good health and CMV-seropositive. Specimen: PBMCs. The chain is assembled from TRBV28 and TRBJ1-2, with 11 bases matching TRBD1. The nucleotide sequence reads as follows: TGTGCCAGCAGCCCTGGGGGGACAGGGGGGAACTATGGCTACACCTTC. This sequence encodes CASSPGGTGGNYGYTF.